The present TCR beta chain was sequenced within a study of T-cell reconstitution after alpha-beta-depleted transplantation in children. Germline loops: CDR1 LNHDA, CDR2 SQIVND (reference sequence). The CDR3 runs 14 residues. V trimming: 3 bases; J trimming: 9 bases; junction bases outside the gene matches: 3. During its preparation, the TCRbeta library received unique molecular identifiers. A single record per CDR3 protein comes from TCRdb applying MiXCR to the PCR reads. This sample yields 600,000 to 700,000 distinct CDR3 sequences, of which around 13% are seen a single time; around 0.8% belongs to the top ten. This clonotype was found a few times. The antigen is undetermined. General study findings and limits: Where some patients showed high TCRbeta diversity at day 60, it came from recipient T cells and thymic progenitors that had survived. Hyperexpanded clones declined; after one year, newly produced T cells mostly supplied diversity.

The source was PBMCs, collected before TCRalphabeta/CD19-depleted stem cell transplant. The receptor was isolated from a girl aged 2 to 10 with congenital amegakaryocytic thrombocytopenia, due to receive a stem cell transplant. The rearrangement links TRBV19 to TRBJ2-1; 12 bases line up with TRBD1. The CDR3: CASSMGQGALEQFF. CDR3 nucleotide sequence: TGTGCCAGTAGTATGGGACAGGGGGCTCTTGAGCAGTTCTTC.